This T cell receptor (beta chain) was captured by sequencing in a study of shared clonotypes between healthy human individuals. Study information: CD4 naive and CD4 memory each took three plates per donor, while CD8 naive took two and CD8 memory one.

Profiling relied on immunoSEQ multiplex PCR, and the TCRdb table lists in-frame clones only, not all of them. Of around 2.5 million clones listed, roughly 93% are singletons. The length of the CDR3 is 13 residues. CDR1 and CDR2 from the germline V gene are MDHEN and SYDVKM. Trimming removed 8 bases at V and 4 bases at J, with 12 bases between. In the case of this clone: Its specificity is unknown.

Study-wide results and limits: It was the non-shared clonotypes that had lower generation probabilities than clonotypes shared by all four donors. Memory subsets generally showed smaller estimated richness than naive subsets did.

The chain couples TRBV28 to TRBJ1-3, with D uncertain. The sequence was collected from a man between 18 and 35 years old in good health. Some clones in this sample may be carry-over from other donors' samples. Sequenced material: naive CD4+ T cells from PBMCs. Subset: CD45RA+ positively selected. The chain's CDR3 is CASARGEGNTIYF. The CDR3 DNA reads as TGTGCCAGCGCCCGGGGAGAGGGAAACACCATATATTTT.